The T cell receptor beta chain described here comes from a study of sequential checkpoint blockade in melanoma. Sequenced by immunoSEQ multiplex PCR; TCRdb stores in-frame clones only, minus some. The data show around 19,000 clones, about two thirds seen once. Sample treatment: randomized to nivolumab then ipilimumab (arm A) or the reverse (arm B). PBMC sorting kept live CD3+CD8+ cells without CD19 or CD56. Germline V gene sequence: CDR1 SGHRS, CDR2 YFSETQ. J gave up 4 bases and V 4 bases, and 7 bases lay outside the gene matches. The CDR3 has 15 residues. The sample in question was CD8+ T cells sorted from blood (inferred from file names), obtained from a patient given nivolumab and ipilimumab in sequence. The TCR sequence derives from a human donor with melanoma. V usage is TRBV5-1 and J usage is TRBJ2-5, with TRBD1 matching over 10 bases. CDR3 amino acids: CASSTGQGLAETQYF. CDR3 in DNA: TGCGCCAGCAGCACGGGACAGGGGCTGGCAGAGACCCAGTACTTC.